This TCR beta chain emerged from a study of blood T cells in healthy people across ages. Study-wide findings and caveats: Higher diversity, along with more naive CD4+ cells, distinguished long-lived donors from aged donors. Naive T cell percentage showed a strong correlation with the diversity of TCR beta. CMV status of donors was unknown, possibly confounding expanded clonotype changes.

For the second PCR, which ran for roughly 6 to 12 cycles, a sample-barcoded 5' primer and a J-beta primer mix were used. The template-switch adaptor was a 5' adaptor with 12 random nucleotides. It tagged each cDNA molecule. TCRdb passed the 5' RACE reads through MiXCR, listing each CDR3 protein once. The table records roughly 700,000 distinct CDR3 sequences, 49% of them present only once. About this clonotype itself: Antigen unknown.

There are 14 residues in the CDR3. This chain uses TRBV12-3 or TRBV12-4 with TRBJ2-4; D may correspond to TRBD1 or TRBD2 (5 bases each). Matching the DNA end better, TRBJ2-7 makes the J call doubtful. The sequencing input was blood. This TCR was sampled from an older woman in good health. As DNA, the CDR3 is TGTGCCAGCAGTATCCGGGACGGGATCGGCGAGCAGTACTTC. The encoded protein is CASSIRDGIGEQYF.